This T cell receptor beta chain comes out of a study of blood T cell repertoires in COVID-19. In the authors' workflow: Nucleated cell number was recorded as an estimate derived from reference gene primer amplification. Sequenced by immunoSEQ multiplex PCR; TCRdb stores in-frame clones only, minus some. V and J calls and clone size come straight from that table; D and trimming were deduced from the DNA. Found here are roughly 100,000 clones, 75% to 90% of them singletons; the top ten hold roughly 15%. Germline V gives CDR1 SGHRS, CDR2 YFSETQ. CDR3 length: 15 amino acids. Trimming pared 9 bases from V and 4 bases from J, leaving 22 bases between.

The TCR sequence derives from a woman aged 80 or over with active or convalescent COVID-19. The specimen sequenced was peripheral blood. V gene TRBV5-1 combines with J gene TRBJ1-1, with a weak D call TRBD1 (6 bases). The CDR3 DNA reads TGCGCCACTCGACTTGATCCAGGGGCATTCACTGAAGCTTTCTTT. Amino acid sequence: CATRLDPGAFTEAFF.